This record looks at one T cell receptor beta chain sequence and its context. Its antigen remains unidentified. The data stem from a study of CD4+ T cells in melanoma. Whole-study results and caveats: CD8+ T cell, macrophage and B cell function reportedly correlated with neoantigen-specific CD4+ T cells.

Germline values: CDR1 PRHDT, CDR2 FYEKMQ (reference sequence). The CDR3 runs 12 residues. Trimming left V 0 bases short and J 4 bases short, with 4 bases between. Assay: immunoSEQ multiplex PCR; the TCRdb copy retains only in-frame clones and omits some. This table has 40,000 to 50,000 clones, 89% appearing once. The TCR sequence derives from a human donor with melanoma. The sequencing sample was made of peripheral blood. V and J are TRBV13 and TRBJ2-7; D unclear. The CDR3 bases are TGTGCCAGCAGCTTAGGCCTTTACGAGCAGTACTTC. Translation: CASSLGLYEQYF.